Sequencing of this T cell receptor (beta chain) was carried out in a study of blood T cell repertoires in COVID-19. Study summary: The United States, Italy and Spain were the sources of the acute and convalescent COVID-19 samples. PBMCs, B-cell-depleted T cells, or T cells were the source of the cDNA or gDNA that made up the material.

Methods used by the authors: The assay estimated nucleated cells by amplifying reference gene primers. Libraries were prepared by immunoSEQ multiplex PCR; TCRdb keeps only in-frame clonotypes and omits some of them. The V and J calls and clone size were taken over from that table, and D and trimming were inferred from the DNA. This table has about 200,000 clones, about 93% appearing once. The CDR3 has 13 amino acids. V was cut by 1 base and J by 1 base, with 5 bases left in between. Germline V CDR1 and CDR2: SGHKS, YYEKEE (reference sequence). Patients from Seattle were sampled longitudinally, starting during active infection.

The TCR comes from a man aged 60 to 69 with COVID-19, enrolled during active disease. V gene TRBV5-5 combines with J gene TRBJ1-1; D may be TRBD1 (5 bases). The material sequenced was peripheral blood. The CDR3 region has the DNA TGTGCCAGCAGCTTGACAGGGAACACTGAAGCTTTCTTT. Translation: CASSLTGNTEAFF. The variable domain in full, completed from reference TRBV5-5 and TRBJ1-1, reads DAGVTQSPTHLIKTRGQQVTLRCSPISGHKSVSWYQQVLGQGPQFIFQYYEKEERGRGNFPDRFSARQFPNYSSELNVNALLLGDSALYLCASSLTGNTEAFFGQGTRLTVV.